This entry lists 24 T cell receptor beta chains sequenced from one sample in a study of cytomegalovirus exposure and HLA in healthy donors. PCR amplification relied on 60 Vbeta primers (plus 13 Jbeta primers). The data were produced by immunoSEQ multiplex PCR, yet TCRdb's version contains in-frame clones alone and is incomplete. Of 150,000 to 200,000 clones in the sample, 81% were seen once. The material sequenced was PBMCs. Receptors originate from a woman aged 18-30 years in good health and CMV-seropositive.

The chain carries TRBV7-9 and TRBJ2-7; D remains unclear. V lost 1 base and J 3 bases, leaving 13 bases between the germline ends. The germline V gene encodes CDR1 SEHNR and CDR2 FQNEAQ (reference sequence). The CDR3 covers 15 residues. CDR3 amino acids: CASSLDSGFGYEQYF. The CDR3 DNA is TGTGCCAGCAGCTTAGATTCCGGGTTCGGCTACGAGCAGTACTTC. Together with reference TRBV7-9 and TRBJ2-7, the CDR3 gives the full variable domain: DTGVSQNPRHKITKRGQNVTFRCDPISEHNRLYWYRQTLGQGPEFLTYFQNEAQLEKSRLLSDRFSAERPKGSFSTLEIQRTEQGDSAMYLCASSLDSGFGYEQYFGPGTRLTVT.

V is TRBV12-5 and J is TRBJ1-5; D gene uncertain. V was pared by 1 base and J by 3 bases, with 4 bases between. The CDR3 loop spans 13 amino acids. Germline V gene lookup returns CDR1 LGHNT and CDR2 FRNRAP. CDR3 coding DNA: TGTGCTAGTGGTTTGGAACTCAATCAGCCCCAGCATTTT. Residues: CASGLELNQPQHF.

J is TRBJ2-5 and V is TRBV5-6, with 7 bases matching TRBD2. Germline V lookup: CDR1 SGHDT, CDR2 YYEEEE. The V and J ends lost 4 bases and 3 bases, in that order; junction bases with no gene match: 6. There are 14 residues in the CDR3. DNA for the CDR3: TGTGCCAGCAGCCCGGGCCTAGCGGAAGAGACCCAGTACTTC. Its translation is CASSPGLAEETQYF.

The sample holds a few counts of this clone. The chain employs TRBV7-2 and TRBJ2-7, with 8 nucleotides matching TRBD1. The CDR3 loop spans 14 amino acids. Germline-derived CDR1 and CDR2 are SGHTA and FQGNSA. V dropped 2 bases and J dropped 6; count of bases not matched to a gene: 6. The CDR3 here is CASSLRTGIGEQYF. The CDR3 DNA reads as TGTGCCAGCAGCTTAAGGACAGGGATCGGCGAGCAGTACTTC.

The chain couples TRBV7-2 to TRBJ1-6, with 8 bases that match TRBD1. The V gene end was trimmed by 5 bases and the J gene end by 10 bases; junction bases not matched to a gene: 13. CDR3 length equals 16 residues. CDR1 is SGHTA and CDR2 is FQGNSA in the germline V gene. The CDR3 region has the DNA TGTGCCAGCAGCCGACCTGGACAGGGTTTTTCATCACCCCTCCACTTT. Translating it yields CASSRPGQGFSSPLHF.

J is TRBJ2-7 and V is TRBV9, with 8 bases that match TRBD2. V was clipped by 4 bases and J by 3 bases; unmatched bases: 6. Germline CDR1 is SGDLS and CDR2 is YYNGEE. CDR3 length: 14 residues. CDR3 amino acids: CASSTGRGSYEQYF. CDR3 coding DNA: TGTGCCAGCAGCACCGGGAGGGGAAGCTACGAGCAGTACTTC.

The chain employs TRBV27 and TRBJ2-7; no clear D. Trimming left V 5 bases short and J 3 bases short, with 11 bases between. CDR1 and CDR2 from the germline V gene are MNHEY and SMNVEV (reference sequence). The CDR3 runs 13 residues. The CDR3 here is CASSPDVLYEQYF. As DNA, the CDR3 is TGTGCCAGCAGTCCCGATGTACTCTACGAGCAGTACTTC.

On this clone itself: This specimen includes other DNA sequences encoding the same CDR3. The rearrangement links TRBV7-8 to TRBJ1-1, with 10 bases aligning to TRBD1. The germline V gene has CDR1 SGHVS and CDR2 FQNEAQ. There are 17 residues in the CDR3. The ends lost 5 bases at V and 3 bases at J; junction bases unmatched: 12. The CDR3 nucleotides are TGTGCCAGCAGCCCATCGACAGGGGGCGTAGGATACACTGAAGCTTTCTTT. Translation gives CASSPSTGGVGYTEAFF. Using reference TRBV7-8 and TRBJ1-1 for the parts outside the CDR3, the full variable domain is GAGVSQSPRYKVAKRGQDVALRCDPISGHVSLFWYQQALGQGPEFLTYFQNEAQLDKSGLPSDRFFAERPEGSVSTLKIQRTQQEDSAVYLCASSPSTGGVGYTEAFFGQGTRLTVV.

This clone has only one observation. The CDR3 loop reads CASSPGGLAGRDEQFF. The CDR3, as DNA: TGTGCCAGCAGCCCCGGGGGACTAGCGGGCCGTGATGAGCAGTTCTTC. This chain connects TRBV11-2 to TRBJ2-1; 12 bases map to TRBD2. The germline V gene encodes CDR1 SGHAT and CDR2 FQNNGV. The CDR3 is made up of 16 amino acids. V lost 5 bases to trimming and J lost 8 bases; unmatched junction nucleotides: 10.

The V gene is TRBV15, the J gene TRBJ2-7; 9 nucleotides match TRBD1. The CDR3 consists of 17 residues. The junction had 10 bases not matched to a gene; V was cut back by 2 bases and J by 2 bases. Per germline, CDR1 LNHNV and CDR2 YYDKDF (reference sequence). The CDR3 region has the DNA TGTGCCACCAGCAGACCAACCGGACAGGGGATCCCCTACGAGCAGTACTTC. As protein: CATSRPTGQGIPYEQYF.

The chain employs TRBV28 and TRBJ1-2; D remains unclear. CDR3 length: 12 amino acids. Trimming took off 8 bases at V and 2 bases at J, with 9 bases between the two ends. Germline CDR1 is MDHEN and CDR2 is SYDVKM. The CDR3 DNA is TGTGCCAGCTGTACGGGGAACTATGGCTACACCTTC. The encoded protein is CASCTGNYGYTF.

The chain's CDR3 is CASSRLGGTDTQYF. CDR3 DNA: TGTGCCAGCAGCCGTCTCGGGGGCACAGATACGCAGTATTTT. The chain recombines TRBV14 with TRBJ2-3; a weak D match, TRBD2 (5 bases). Looked up from germline, CDR1 is SGHDN and CDR2 is FVKESK. Trimming cost V 4 bases and J 1 base, with 9 bases left between them. The CDR3 runs 14 residues. Full variable domain (outside the CDR3, taken from reference TRBV14 and TRBJ2-3): EAGVTQFPSHSVIEKGQTVTLRCDPISGHDNLYWYRRVMGKEIKFLLHFVKESKQDESGMPNNRFLAERTGGTYSTLKVQPAELEDSGVYFCASSRLGGTDTQYFGPGTRLTVL.

This clone came up a few times. The chain employs TRBV6-1 and TRBJ1-2; D gene uncertain. The CDR3 spans 14 residues. CDR1 is MNHNS, CDR2 SASEGT, per germline. V lost 4 bases, J lost 4 bases, and 13 bases lay in between. The CDR3 coding sequence is TGTGCCAGCAGTGTTGGAGGGATTACCTATGGCTACACCTTC. This gives the protein CASSVGGITYGYTF.

This clone was seen a few times. The chain carries TRBV28 and TRBJ2-7; 7 bases match TRBD1. The V gene end was trimmed by 5 bases and the J gene end by 1 base; junction bases not matched to a gene: 5. The V gene's germline CDR1 is MDHEN and CDR2 SYDVKM. CDR3 length: 14 amino acids. CDR3 nucleotide sequence: TGTGCCAGCAGTCCTTCGGACAGGTCCTACGAGCAGTACTTC. It codes for CASSPSDRSYEQYF. Full variable domain (missing parts from reference TRBV28 and TRBJ2-7): DVKVTQSSRYLVKRTGEKVFLECVQDMDHENMFWYRQDPGLGLRLIYFSYDVKMKEKGDIPEGYSVSREKKERFSLILESASTNQTSMYLCASSPSDRSYEQYFGPGTRLTVT.

This clone has only one observation. V gene TRBV5-1 combines with J gene TRBJ1-5; the match to TRBD1 covers 7 bases. Germline values: CDR1 SGHRS, CDR2 YFSETQ. The CDR3 extends over 16 amino acids. V lost 1 base and J lost 2; bases outside the gene matches: 6. The CDR3 DNA follows: TGCGCCAGCAGCTTGATCCCTGGGACAGGCAATCAGCCCCAGCATTTT. Protein: CASSLIPGTGNQPQHF.

This chain joins TRBV5-4 and TRBJ1-6; 7 nucleotides agree with TRBD1. Germline V gene sequence: CDR1 SGHNT, CDR2 YYREEE (reference sequence). V lost 3 bases, J lost 8 bases, and 8 bases stayed unmatched. The CDR3 totals 15 residues. The chain's CDR3 is CASSSPTGIDSPLHF. CDR3 DNA sequence: TGTGCCAGCAGCTCGCCGACAGGGATCGATTCACCCCTCCACTTT.

The CDR3 DNA is TGCGCCAGCAGCCTAGAAGCCGGGACTAGGGGCAATGAGCAGTTCTTC. Translated: CASSLEAGTRGNEQFF. V usage is TRBV5-1 and J usage is TRBJ2-1; 8 nucleotides match TRBD2. CDR3 length: 16 amino acids. J gave up 6 bases and V 4 bases, and 12 bases lay outside the gene matches. CDR1 SGHRS and CDR2 YFSETQ come from the germline V gene.

The V and J genes are TRBV5-4 and TRBJ2-5, with 7 bases identical to TRBD1. Trimming removed 2 bases from V and 4 bases from J; junction bases left unmatched: 5. The CDR3 has 14 amino acids. CDR1 and CDR2 (germline): SGHNT, YYREEE (reference sequence). The CDR3 DNA reads as TGTGCCAGCAGCTTTCGACAGGGTTTAGAGACCCAGTACTTC. Translation: CASSFRQGLETQYF.

This rearrangement joins TRBV28 to TRBJ2-7, with D possibly TRBD2 on 5 matching bases. The ends were cut back, 1 base at V and 2 bases at J, with 9 bases in the middle. The CDR3 extends over 14 amino acids. Germline V lookup: CDR1 MDHEN, CDR2 SYDVKM. CDR3 nucleotide sequence: TGTGCCAGCAGTTTATCGGACTCAGCCTACGAGCAGTACTTC. It yields the protein CASSLSDSAYEQYF.

This chain connects TRBV7-9 to TRBJ2-5; 7 positions agree with TRBD1. There are 14 residues in the CDR3. Germline loops: CDR1 SEHNR, CDR2 FQNEAQ (reference sequence). The V gene end was trimmed by 4 bases and the J gene end by 4 bases; junction bases not matched to a gene: 6. The CDR3 region is CASSSSTGVETQYF. CDR3 sequence (DNA): TGTGCCAGCAGCTCGAGCACAGGGGTAGAGACCCAGTACTTC.

The rearrangement links TRBV4-1 to TRBJ1-1; 7 positions match TRBD1. The germline V gene encodes CDR1 MGHRA and CDR2 YSYEKL. Trimming cost V 7 bases and J 5 bases; bases outside gene matches: 7. This CDR3 comprises 13 residues. The CDR3 coding sequence is TGCGCCAGCACATCAGGGGGTTTTACTGAAGCTTTCTTT. Protein product: CASTSGGFTEAFF.

This chain joins TRBV10-3 and TRBJ2-3; D possibly corresponds to TRBD1 (6 bases). Germline CDR1 is ENHRY and CDR2 is SYGVKD. Trimming removed 8 bases from V and 4 bases from J, with 10 bases in between. CDR3 length: 12 residues. CDR3 DNA: TGTGCCATCTCGAGGGGGTCAGATACGCAGTATTTT. Amino acid sequence: CAISRGSDTQYF.

This clone was detected only once. V gene TRBV13 combines with J gene TRBJ2-1; 11 nucleotides agree with TRBD2. This CDR3 has 15 residues. With V trimmed by 5 bases and J by 15 bases, 15 bases remained unmatched. Germline V gene data show CDR1 as PRHDT and CDR2 as FYEKMQ (reference sequence). CDR3 coding DNA: TGTGCCAGCAGCATGGAGACTAGCGGGGCGCCTTGTCCGTTCTTC. Amino acid sequence: CASSMETSGAPCPFF.

The genes are TRBV11-2 and TRBJ2-1; tentative D call: TRBD2 (5 bases). The V gene lost 4 bases and the J gene lost 4 bases, with 14 bases spanning the gap. The length of the CDR3 is 15 residues. Germline-derived CDR1 and CDR2 are SGHAT and FQNNGV. DNA of the CDR3: TGTGCCAGCAGCTCATTCCGGGAAGTATACAATGAGCAGTTCTTC. Its protein product is CASSSFREVYNEQFF. The entire variable domain, with the rest obtained from reference TRBV11-2 and TRBJ2-1, is as follows: EAGVAQSPRYKIIEKRQSVAFWCNPISGHATLYWYQQILGQGPKLLIQFQNNGVVDDSQLPKDRFSAERLKGVDSTLKIQPAKLEDSAVYLCASSSFREVYNEQFFGPGTRLTVL.